This TCR beta chain is drawn from a study of blood T cell repertoires in COVID-19. Study overall: The United States, Italy and Spain provided the acute and convalescent COVID-19 samples. PBMCs, B-cell-depleted T cells, or T cells were the source of the cDNA or gDNA that made up the material.

This clone was counted a few times. In the original workflow: Amplifying reference gene primers gave estimates of nucleated cell counts. The protocol was immunoSEQ multiplex PCR, while the TCRdb copy is restricted to in-frame clones and leaves out a portion. For V, J and clone size, that table is used; D and trimming come from the DNA. The table includes about 180,000 clones, 70% to 90% detected once. The germline V gene has CDR1 SGDLS and CDR2 YYNGEE. The CDR3 runs 15 residues. The V gene end was trimmed by 4 bases and the J gene end by 13 bases; junction bases not matched to a gene: 10. The sequenced sample consisted of peripheral blood. This TCR was recovered from a man between 18 and 29 years old who had recovered from COVID-19. The chain couples TRBV9 to TRBJ2-1; 14 positions agree with TRBD2. Written as DNA, the CDR3 is TGTGCCAGCAGCCCCCTACCGACTAGCGGGAGGGCCCAGTTCTTC. Amino acid sequence: CASSPLPTSGRAQFF.